This entry lists 10 T cell receptor beta chains sequenced from one sample in a study of T cells in Graves' hyperthyroidism and ophthalmopathy. Amplification targeted TCR beta CDR3 regions from RNA transcripts. First-round RT-PCR targeting the TCR CDR3 was performed with the HTBI primer set. TCRdb re-called the multiplex PCR reads with MiXCR, one entry per CDR3 protein. Of approximately 610,000 distinct CDR3 sequences in the sample, roughly 14% were seen once. Sequencing input: blood. These receptors all stem from a woman between 40 and 50 years old with Graves' ophthalmopathy.

Ten or more counts support this clonotype. The V call is TRBV20-1, the J call TRBJ2-5; weak D call: TRBD2 (6 bases). Germline CDR1 is DFQATT and CDR2 is SNEGSKA (reference sequence). With 0 bases removed from V and 5 bases from J, the gap between germline ends came to 13 bases. There are 14 residues in the CDR3. The CDR3 loop reads CSARDPTRMETQYF. The CDR3 bases are TGCAGTGCTAGAGATCCGACTAGAATGGAGACCCAGTACTTC.

This clonotype has a count of ten or more. This chain links TRBV12-3 or TRBV12-4 with TRBJ2-7; D gene uncertain. Trimming shortened V by 6 bases and J by 6 bases, and 12 bases separated the two germline ends. The CDR3 has 12 amino acids. This chain's CDR3 is CASRANVGEQYF. The CDR3 region has the DNA TGTGCCAGCAGGGCTAATGTGGGCGAGCAGTACTTC.

This clonotype showed up just a few times. The rearrangement links TRBV2 to TRBJ1-5, with 9 bases identical to TRBD1. The CDR3 is 14 residues long. Looked up from germline, CDR1 is SNHLY and CDR2 is FYNNEI. After removal of 11 bases from V and 7 bases from J, the junction contained 12 bases not matched to a gene. The CDR3 sequence: CAQGEQGASQPQHF. Here the CDR3 DNA reads TGTGCCCAGGGGGAACAGGGGGCTTCCCAGCCCCAGCATTTT.

This clonotype was found many times. The gene calls are TRBV15 and TRBJ2-7; TRBD2 is a possible D gene (6 bases). The CDR3 length is 15 residues. V gave up 0 bases and J gave up 6 bases, with 15 bases separating them. CDR1 LNHNV and CDR2 YYDKDF come from the germline V gene (reference sequence). The DNA of the CDR3 is TGTGCCACCAGCAGAGATAGCTCGGGGGTTTCCGAGCAGTACTTC. It codes for CATSRDSSGVSEQYF.

The chain is built from TRBV3-1 and TRBJ1-1, with D possibly matching TRBD1 (6 bases). The CDR3 runs to 16 residues. The germline V gene has CDR1 LGHDT and CDR2 YNNKEL (reference sequence). V dropped 3 bases and J dropped 1 base, with 15 bases sitting between them. The CDR3 reads CASSHWAQGSNTEAFF. CDR3 bases: TGTGCCAGCAGCCATTGGGCCCAGGGGTCGAACACTGAAGCTTTCTTT.

CDR3: CASRAMDEQYF. CDR3 coding DNA: TGTGCCAGCAGAGCGATGGACGAGCAGTACTTC. This chain connects TRBV6-2 or TRBV6-3 to TRBJ2-7; D remains unclear. Germline loops: CDR1 MNHEY, CDR2 SVGEGT. There are 11 residues in the CDR3. V lost 6 bases, J lost 5 bases, and 8 bases lay in between.

For the CDR3, the DNA is TGTGCCAGCAGTTACCGCTTTCAGACAGGGGTCCGAATCTACGAGCAGTACTTC. It is translated as CASSYRFQTGVRIYEQYF. V usage is TRBV6-2 or TRBV6-3 and J usage is TRBJ2-7, with TRBD1 identical over 8 bases. Germline V gene lookup returns CDR1 MNHEY and CDR2 SVGEGT. The CDR3 loop spans 18 amino acids. J was trimmed by 3 bases and V by 2 bases; bases with no gene match: 15.

The chain joins TRBV6-9 to TRBJ1-1; D perhaps matches TRBD1 (5 bases). V lost 3 bases to trimming and J lost 5 bases, with 16 bases between them. The CDR3 contains 15 residues. Germline V CDR1 and CDR2: MNHGY, SVAAGI. The CDR3 sequence is CASSYGTGSMTEAFF. Here the CDR3 DNA reads TGTGCCAGCAGTTACGGGACCGGGTCGATGACTGAAGCTTTCTTT.

V usage is TRBV20-1 and J usage is TRBJ1-3, with no clear D. The CDR3 has 14 residues. Trimming took off 6 bases at V and 0 bases at J, with 12 bases between the two ends. The germline gives CDR1 DFQATT, CDR2 SNEGSKA (reference sequence). CDR3 region: CSAIGRHSGNTIYF. CDR3 sequence (DNA): TGCAGTGCCATTGGGCGGCACTCTGGAAACACCATATATTTT.

This clonotype appeared many times. As DNA, the CDR3 is TGTGCCAGCAGCAACAGGAACACTGAAGCTTTCTTT. It encodes CASSNRNTEAFF. This chain uses TRBV6-1 with TRBJ1-1; the D is unclear. CDR3 length equals 12 residues. Per the germline V gene, CDR1 is MNHNS and CDR2 is SASEGT. Trimming removed 6 bases at V and 1 base at J, with 6 bases between.